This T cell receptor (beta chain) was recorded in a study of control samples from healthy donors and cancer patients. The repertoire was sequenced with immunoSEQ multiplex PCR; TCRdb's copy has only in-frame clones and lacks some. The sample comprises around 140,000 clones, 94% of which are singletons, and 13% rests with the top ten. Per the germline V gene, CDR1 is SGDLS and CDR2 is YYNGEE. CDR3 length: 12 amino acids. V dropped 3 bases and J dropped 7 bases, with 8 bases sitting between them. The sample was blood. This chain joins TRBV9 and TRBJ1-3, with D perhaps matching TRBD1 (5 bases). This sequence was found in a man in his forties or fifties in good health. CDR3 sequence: CASSGGTNTIYF. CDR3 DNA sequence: TGTGCCAGCAGCGGAGGGACGAACACCATATATTTT.